This T cell receptor (beta chain) is drawn from a study of cytomegalovirus exposure and HLA in healthy donors (TCRdb year 2017). Some background on the complete study: The 666 repertoires of the first cohort and the 110 or so validation repertoires were produced on the same platform, according to a later analysis. The study aimed to test whether cataloging public T cell receptors could reveal signatures of past pathogen exposure. In addition to the first cohort of 666 subjects, a separate validation cohort of some 120 different subjects was used. To predict cytomegalovirus infection status, the study combined high-throughput TCR immunosequencing, statistical association of individual TCRs with disease status, and machine learning.

The donors belonged to the validation cohort of about 120 subjects, which was separate from the approximately 610-subject first cohort. The sample holds a few counts of this clone. Its binding antigen is unknown. Base qualities are not provided; no much larger clone lies one nucleotide away. For CDR1 and CDR2, the germline V gene lists SGHDT and YYEEEE. Ends trimmed: V by 1 base, J by 3 bases; bases unmatched to a gene: 14. The CDR3 numbers 18 residues from cysteine through phenylalanine. The kept DNA is CDR3 alone, 54 bases in frame from the first base. Libraries were prepared through the immunoSEQ multiplex PCR assay. The paper's processing steps were these. A statistical classification framework was developed to diagnose cytomegalovirus status using the catalog of TCR beta chain sequences. In its TCRdb copy, this immuneACCESS table keeps in-frame sequences only and misses some clones. Where compared with another copy, unresolved V genes explain less than half of these, and the others have no known cause. V and J calls and clone size are those listed in that table; D and trimming were worked out from the DNA. Across this sample there are some 130,000 clones, with about 80% seen only once. The ten largest account for roughly 27% of the sample.

Paper-wide results and their limitations: The authors suggested that the approach could potentially be extended to other disease states and immunological phenotypes. In the study, around 150 TCR beta chains were listed as associated with cytomegalovirus. In vitro tests confirmed that three of the cytomegalovirus-associated TCR beta chains recognize cytomegalovirus antigens. The validation cohort had no HLA typing available for a later analysis, so co-occurrence within that cohort was assessed over all 120 or so repertoires. Most TCR sequences were seen in very few donors, while some public TCRs were found in many individuals. The classifier was reported to diagnose cytomegalovirus status with high specificity and sensitivity in both the original cohort and the validation cohort. Subsequent analysis determined that TCRs grouped into clusters in the first cohort also showed a tendency toward co-occurrence across the roughly 110 validation repertoires, and about 94% of cluster scores exceeded 0.

This TCR came from a man between 25 and 39 years old in good health and CMV-seropositive. The chain links TRBV5-6 with TRBJ2-5, with TRBD2 identical over 8 junction bases. The sequenced sample consisted of PBMCs. The nucleotides are TGTGCCAGCAGCTTGTTTAGCGGGACCCTTCAAATCAAAGAGACCCAGTACTTC. This codes for CASSLFSGTLQIKETQYF.